These 17 T cell receptor beta chains were sequenced from one sample in a study of T-cell reconstitution after alpha-beta-depleted transplantation in children (dated by TCRdb to about 2016). Preparation of the library involved PCR. This sample was sequenced with an Illumina HiSeq 2500. To normalize quantification of the TCRbeta repertoire, the TCR libraries were built with molecular barcoding that relied on unique molecular identifiers. In TCRdb, the public reads were trimmed at Q25 with fastp and aligned with MiXCR, with productive beta chains retained. Entries that share a CDR3 protein sequence are merged under the most common genes and DNA. This sample lists 200,000 to 300,000 distinct CDR3 sequences; about 11% were detected once. The ten top clones hold about 2.6% of the sample. Sequenced here: PBMCs from the stem cell graft donor, sampled from the stem cell graft. The receptors shown here come from a human donor who donated a stem cell graft to a child with acute lymphoblastic leukemia.

Points on this clonotype: One end of the junction varies from germline; a read error may be responsible. The chain recombines TRBV20-1 with TRBJ2-6; the match to TRBD2 covers 10 bases. The CDR3 loop spans 15 amino acids. Germline V CDR1 and CDR2: DFQATT, SNEGSKA (reference sequence). The CDR3 DNA reads as TGCAGTAGTAGCGGGAGGCACTCTGGGGCCAACGGCCTGACTTTC. Translation gives CSSSGRHSGANGLTF.

This clonotype was counted between two and nine times. The chain has TRBV29-1 and TRBJ2-7; maybe TRBD1 (5 bases). Germline CDR1 and CDR2: SQVTM and ANQGSEA. The CDR3 has 11 amino acids. V lost 3 bases to trimming and J lost 6 bases, with 9 bases between them. CDR3: CSVEGPVEQYF. For the CDR3, the DNA is TGCAGCGTTGAGGGGCCCGTCGAGCAGTACTTC.

The chain recombines TRBV18 with TRBJ1-4; possibly TRBD1 for D (5 bases). V shed 3 bases and J shed 8 bases, with 13 bases lying between them. The CDR3 is made up of 14 amino acids. Germline V gene lookup returns CDR1 KGHSH and CDR2 LQKENI. The CDR3 is CASSPQQAGEKLFF. CDR3 DNA sequence: TGTGCCAGCTCACCCCAACAGGCCGGAGAAAAACTGTTTTTT. The whole variable domain, filled in from reference TRBV18 and TRBJ1-4, reads NAGVMQNPRHLVRRRGQEARLRCSPMKGHSHVYWYRQLPEEGLKFMVYLQKENIIDESGMPKERFSAEFPKEGPSILRIQQVVRGDSAAYFCASSPQQAGEKLFFGSGTQLSVL.

In its sample, this clonotype was seen many times. The chain recombines TRBV5-1 with TRBJ1-1; D perhaps matches TRBD1 (6 bases). CDR1 SGHRS and CDR2 YFSETQ come from the germline V gene. The CDR3 is made up of 16 amino acids. Trimming shortened V by 3 bases and J by 4 bases, and 19 bases separated the two germline ends. CDR3 residues: CASSSSGQGKGTEAFF. For the CDR3, the DNA is TGCGCCAGCAGCTCCTCGGGGCAGGGGAAGGGCACTGAAGCTTTCTTT.

This clonotype has ten or more counts. This chain uses TRBV7-8 with TRBJ1-4, with D possibly matching TRBD1 (5 bases). The V end lost 5 bases, the J end lost 4 bases, and 14 bases lay between the germline ends. The CDR3 consists of 15 residues. Germline assignment: CDR1 SGHVS and CDR2 FQNEAQ. CDR3 residues: CASSLYSGGNEKLFF. Here the CDR3 DNA reads TGTGCCAGCAGCCTTTACTCGGGGGGTAATGAAAAACTGTTTTTT.

This clonotype appeared many times. This chain uses TRBV5-6 with TRBJ2-5; TRBD1 aligns across 7 bases. After removal of 4 bases from V and 0 bases from J, the junction contained 6 bases not matched to a gene. Looked up from germline, CDR1 is SGHDT and CDR2 is YYEEEE. The CDR3 loop spans 15 amino acids. This chain's CDR3 is CASSRIGTDQETQYF. For the CDR3, the DNA is TGTGCCAGCAGCCGAATTGGGACAGACCAAGAGACCCAGTACTTC.

This clonotype was counted ten times or more. The chain links TRBV12-3 or TRBV12-4 to TRBJ1-1; D perhaps matches TRBD1 (6 bases). CDR3 size: 14 residues. V lost 1 base, J lost 7 bases, and 13 bases lay in between. The CDR3 sequence is CASSLVGGQGEAFF. CDR3 sequence (DNA): TGTGCCAGCAGTTTAGTAGGGGGGCAGGGTGAAGCTTTCTTT.

About this clonotype itself: A read error may explain this, as a much larger clone is one base away. The chain joins TRBV6-5 to TRBJ2-3; D may match TRBD1 or TRBD2 (6 bases each). V was pared by 4 bases and J by 8 bases, with 22 bases between. This CDR3 comprises 16 residues. Germline-derived CDR1 and CDR2 are MNHEY and SVGAGI. The DNA of the CDR3 is TGTGCCAGCAGTTCCCCTTCGCGGACGAGGGGGGCTACGCAGTATTTT. Amino acids: CASSSPSRTRGATQYF.

This clonotype occurred many times. One junction end does not reproduce the germline sequence, and a read error may be involved. This chain joins TRBV6-5 and TRBJ2-7; D possibly corresponds to TRBD2 (6 bases). The CDR3 has 11 amino acids. Germline loops: CDR1 MNHEY, CDR2 SVGAGI. DNA of the CDR3: TGTGCCAGCAGTTCCGCGGGACGTATCAACTTC. Protein: CASSSAGRINF.

The chain recombines TRBV6-1 with TRBJ2-3; D tentatively reads TRBD1 or TRBD2 (5 bases each). This CDR3 is built from 15 residues. From germline, CDR1 is MNHNS and CDR2 SASEGT. V lost 3 bases and J lost 1, with 11 bases in between. The CDR3 DNA reads as TGTGCCAGCAGTGACCGGGACGGGCGCACAGATACGCAGTATTTT. It specifies CASSDRDGRTDTQYF.

To note about this clonotype: A read error is possible here, since a much larger clone lies one base away. The rearrangement uses TRBV12-5 and TRBJ1-1; D not certain. Germline lookup yields CDR1 LGHNT and CDR2 FRNRAP. V dropped 3 bases and J dropped 3 bases, with 23 bases sitting between them. The CDR3 has 18 amino acids. This CDR3 reads CASGLTSPTTVGYTEAFF. The CDR3 nucleotides are TGTGCTAGTGGTTTAACCTCACCCACCACGGTGGGGTACACTGAAGCTTTCTTT.

This clonotype was observed a single time. The chain couples TRBV6-1 to TRBJ2-7; D may be TRBD2 (5 bases). This CDR3 is 16 amino acids long. V was cut by 6 bases and J by 5 bases, with 23 bases left in between. CDR1 and CDR2 (germline): MNHNS, SASEGT. CDR3 in amino acids: CASSSARTRRGDEQYF. CDR3 bases: TGTGCCAGCAGCTCCGCTCGGACTCGTCGTGGGGACGAGCAGTACTTC.

This clonotype was observed many times. The rearrangement uses TRBV27 and TRBJ2-7; TRBD2 is a possible D gene (5 bases). V dropped 5 bases and J dropped 4 bases, with 12 bases sitting between them. CDR3 length: 13 residues. Germline loops: CDR1 MNHEY, CDR2 SMNVEV (reference sequence). The CDR3 protein is CASSHSRRYEQYF. The CDR3 nucleotides are TGTGCCAGCAGTCACAGCAGGAGGTACGAGCAGTACTTC.

This clonotype has at least ten counts. The chain uses TRBV28 and TRBJ1-2, with D unclear. CDR3 length: 15 residues. V was cut by 3 bases and J by 1 base, with 12 bases left in between. From germline, CDR1 is MDHEN and CDR2 SYDVKM. The CDR3 DNA reads as TGTGCCAGCAGTTTCACCGGCCGTGTTAACTATGGCTACACCTTC. It translates to CASSFTGRVNYGYTF.

This clonotype occurred many times. The chain has TRBV28 and TRBJ1-5; D is unresolved. Trimming stripped 2 bases from V and 0 bases from J, with 8 bases between. Germline CDR1 is MDHEN and CDR2 is SYDVKM. The CDR3 runs 15 residues. This CDR3 reads CASSLPQYSNQPQHF. The CDR3 DNA sequence: TGTGCCAGCAGTTTACCCCAGTATAGCAATCAGCCCCAGCATTTT.

This clonotype has a count of ten or more. The V call is TRBV20-1, the J call TRBJ1-5; D is perhaps TRBD1 (5 bases). The CDR3 has 13 amino acids. Germline V gives CDR1 DFQATT, CDR2 SNEGSKA (reference sequence). V lost 5 bases and J 7 bases, leaving 15 bases between the germline ends. CDR3 sequence (DNA): TGCAGTGCTGGGGCCATTGACCAGCAGCCCCAGCATTTT. This encodes CSAGAIDQQPQHF.

With respect to this clonotype: A much bigger clone sits one base away, suggesting this may be a read error. Here the CDR3 omits its conserved ending phenylalanine or tryptophan, so a read error is the likely source. The CDR3 DNA is TGTGCCACACGACAGCGGACAAACTACGAGCAGTACTTG. Protein: CATRQRTNYEQYL. The chain employs TRBV6-6 and TRBJ2-7; D assignment may be TRBD1 or TRBD2 (5 bases each). CDR1 and CDR2 (germline): MNHNY, SVGAGI (reference sequence). V was shortened by 10 bases and J by 3 bases, with 16 bases between the two germline ends. This CDR3 has 13 amino acids.